This TCR beta chain was captured by sequencing in a study of CD8 T cells in ankylosing spondylitis. This clonotype came up a few times. The antigen remains unidentified. Study findings and constraints: Disease-linked clones displayed a CD8+ phenotype and appeared relatively rarely in peripheral blood.

Quantitative molecular-barcoded 5'-RACE generated the TCR beta libraries. Each CDR3 protein is one row after TCRdb ran MiXCR on the 5' RACE reads. Of about 160,000 distinct CDR3 sequences listed, approximately 9% were seen once; the top ten hold about 15%. The germline gives CDR1 MNHNY, CDR2 SVGAGI (reference sequence). The CDR3 totals 11 residues. V lost 6 bases, J lost 7 bases, and 2 bases stayed unmatched. Sequencing input: blood, either unsorted or a sorted T cell fraction (not recorded which). The clonotype originates from a female donor with ankylosing spondylitis or in good health (not recorded which). The genes are TRBV6-6 and TRBJ1-1; the match to TRBD1 covers 7 bases. In nucleotides, the CDR3 is TGTGCCAGCAGGGGGGACAGTGAAGCTTTCTTT. The encoded protein is CASRGDSEAFF.